This TCR beta chain was sequenced in a study of blood T cell repertoires in COVID-19 (dated by TCRdb to 2019 to 2021). Study-level background: Collaborator samples came from the United States, Italy and Spain and covered acute and convalescent phases of COVID-19. A freely available public database, intended as a resource for researchers studying the immune response to SARS-CoV-2, is where the repertoires were released. HLA class I and class II types, where available, came from metadata supplied by the sample provider rather than from assay-based typing. The prospective study material was composed of cDNA or gDNA derived from T cells, B-cell-depleted T cells, or PBMCs. Subjects who had been exposed to COVID-19, were actively infected with it, or had recovered from it provided the deeply sampled blood TCRbeta repertoires that made up the dataset. The samples were drawn from the first 160 participants of the ongoing ImmuneRACE study and from more than 1,000 subjects provided by 6 global collaborators. Sample metadata almost always included a de-identified subject ID, COVID-19 status, age in years and sex.

TCRbeta CDR3 regions were amplified from genomic DNA using the immunoSEQ Assay, a bias-controlled multiplex PCR. The paper's data handling went like this. Within the assay, amplification of reference gene primers was used to estimate how many nucleated cells each sample contained. To quantify the absolute abundance of each unique TCRbeta CDR3 rearrangement, sequence reads were collapsed and filtered. For each sample, productive Simpson clonality was calculated as the square root of Simpson's diversity index over productive rearrangements. Not all clones reach the TCRdb copy of this immuneACCESS table, which keeps in-frame sequences only. Checked studies attribute under half of the gap to unresolved V genes and leave the rest unexplained. V and J calls and clone size are copied from that table; D and trimming were computed from the DNA. This sample gives around 230,000 clones in total; 75% to 90% of them show up just once. The top ten clonotypes cover around 30% of the sample.

There are a few counts of this clone. There is no known antigen for this receptor. Per-nucleotide qualities are absent, and no much larger clonotype sits a single base away. The collaborating institutions used their own protocols to collect whole blood in K2EDTA tubes. For TCRbeta analysis, collaborator samples were shipped as frozen whole blood, as isolated PBMCs, or as DNA extracted from either sample type. Trimming leaves V shorter by 2 bases and J shorter by 3 bases, with the junction holding 5 bases beyond the gene matches. From a lookup of the germline V gene, CDR1 and CDR2 are SGHTA and FQGNSA. The cysteine opens and the phenylalanine closes a CDR3 of 15 amino acids. The DNA shown is the 45-base CDR3, in frame from base 1. Study-wide conclusions, independent of this receptor: The amount of clinical and demographic metadata varied by source and participant and was provided uncurated.

The clonotype comes from a man aged 35-49 years with acute or convalescent COVID-19. The chain was built from TRBV7-2 and TRBJ2-7; 9 bases in the middle match TRBD2. The sequencing sample was made of peripheral blood. At the DNA level, the sequence is TGTGCCAGCAGCTTATCCTCTAGCGGGAACTACGAGCAGTACTTC. This translates into CASSLSSSGNYEQYF.